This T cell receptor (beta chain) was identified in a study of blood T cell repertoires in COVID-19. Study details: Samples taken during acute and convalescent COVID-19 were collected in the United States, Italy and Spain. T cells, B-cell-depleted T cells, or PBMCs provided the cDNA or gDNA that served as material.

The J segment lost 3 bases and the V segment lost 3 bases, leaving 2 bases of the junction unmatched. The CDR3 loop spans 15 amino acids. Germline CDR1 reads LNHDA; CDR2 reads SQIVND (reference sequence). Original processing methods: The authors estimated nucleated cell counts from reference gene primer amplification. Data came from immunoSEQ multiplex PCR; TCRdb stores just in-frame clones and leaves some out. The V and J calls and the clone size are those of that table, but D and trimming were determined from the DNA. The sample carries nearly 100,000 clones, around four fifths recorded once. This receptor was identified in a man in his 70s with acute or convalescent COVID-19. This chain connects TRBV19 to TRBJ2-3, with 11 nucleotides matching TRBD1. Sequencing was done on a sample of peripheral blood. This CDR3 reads CASSIRDRGTDTQYF. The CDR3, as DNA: TGTGCCAGTAGTATCCGGGACAGGGGGACAGATACGCAGTATTTT.